This T cell receptor (beta chain) stems from a study of a mutant IDH1 vaccine in newly diagnosed glioma. Stated time point: baseline, week 1 (first vaccination visit). The treatment: pre-vaccination baseline after standard-of-care therapy. Sequenced by immunoSEQ multiplex PCR; TCRdb stores in-frame clones only, minus some. The profile shows about 34,000 clones, around 83% of them singletons. Germline V gene lookup returns CDR1 SQVTM and CDR2 ANQGSEA. The CDR3 is 16 amino acids. The V gene lost 6 bases and the J gene lost 4 bases, with 22 bases spanning the gap. Sample: peripheral blood mononuclear cells (PBMCs), taken from a glioma patient treated with radiotherapy, temozolomide or both. The rearrangement uses TRBV29-1 and TRBJ2-1, with D uncertain. The clonotype comes from a man aged 45-60 years with glioma. Some clones in this sample may be carry-over from other donors' samples. This CDR3 is CSVDNELGLGYNEQFF. The DNA for the CDR3 is TGCAGCGTCGACAATGAACTTGGCTTAGGTTACAATGAGCAGTTCTTC.